These 26 T cell receptor beta chains share one sample of origin, sequenced in a study of blood T cell repertoires in COVID-19. Assay: immunoSEQ multiplex PCR; the TCRdb copy retains only in-frame clones and omits some. The profile shows some 170,000 clones, roughly 79% of them singletons. The sample consisted of peripheral blood. These receptor sequences come from a middle-aged woman with COVID-19, enrolled during active disease.

The chain joins TRBV19 to TRBJ2-1; 13 bases line up with TRBD2. The V segment lost 6 bases and the J segment 8 bases; nucleotides outside the gene matches: 16. The germline V gene encodes CDR1 LNHDA and CDR2 SQIVND (reference sequence). The CDR3 spans 18 residues. The CDR3 sequence is CASSTKLAGGHRIHEQFF. The CDR3 region has the DNA TGTGCCAGTAGCACTAAACTAGCGGGGGGGCACAGAATCCATGAGCAGTTCTTC.

The J gene is TRBJ2-5, the V gene TRBV18; TRBD1 matches 12 bases. The CDR3 is 15 amino acids. V lost 1 base to trimming and J lost 4 bases; unmatched junction nucleotides: 1. Germline loops: CDR1 KGHSH, CDR2 LQKENI. The chain's CDR3 is CASSPRDRGLETQYF. In DNA, the CDR3 is TGTGCCAGCTCACCACGGGACAGGGGGCTAGAGACCCAGTACTTC.

Only a few counts were recorded for this clone. The rearrangement links TRBV5-6 to TRBJ2-3, with 9 bases lining up with TRBD1. Per the germline V gene, CDR1 is SGHDT and CDR2 is YYEEEE. The ends lost 0 bases at V and 3 bases at J; junction bases unmatched: 2. CDR3 size: 15 residues. The CDR3 DNA reads as TGTGCCAGCAGCTTGGAGGGACAGGGTACAGATACGCAGTATTTT. Translating gives CASSLEGQGTDTQYF.

The CDR3 protein is CASSLAGGNTEAFF. In DNA form, the CDR3 reads TGTGCCAGCAGCTTAGCAGGCGGGAACACTGAAGCTTTCTTT. This chain links TRBV7-9 with TRBJ1-1, with D hard to call. This CDR3 has 14 residues. V lost 0 bases, J lost 1 base, and 6 bases lay in between. CDR1 is SEHNR and CDR2 is FQNEAQ in the germline V gene (reference sequence).

Comments on this clone: The sample contains more than one DNA sequence encoding this CDR3. The gene calls are TRBV7-8 and TRBJ2-5; 10 nucleotides match TRBD2. V lost 5 bases and J lost 2; bases outside the gene matches: 2. The CDR3 is 14 residues long. The V gene's germline CDR1 is SGHVS and CDR2 FQNEAQ. The CDR3 here is CASSPTSGQETQYF. The CDR3 region has the DNA TGTGCCAGCAGCCCGACTAGCGGGCAAGAGACCCAGTACTTC.

The V and J genes are TRBV7-9 and TRBJ2-1, with 7 bases aligning to TRBD2. Germline trimming cut 3 bases from V and 4 bases from J; bases unmatched to any gene: 12. The CDR3 spans 17 residues. Germline V gene sequence: CDR1 SEHNR, CDR2 FQNEAQ (reference sequence). This chain's CDR3 is CASSFVTALAEYNEQFF. The DNA of the CDR3 is TGTGCCAGCAGCTTCGTAACGGCCCTAGCGGAATACAATGAGCAGTTCTTC.

This chain joins TRBV28 and TRBJ1-1; 9 bases agree with TRBD1. This CDR3 spans 15 amino acids. The ends lost 6 bases at V and 3 bases at J; junction bases unmatched: 8. In germline, CDR1 is MDHEN, CDR2 SYDVKM. Written as DNA, the CDR3 is TGTGCCAGCAGAAAAGGGACAGGGAAGTACACTGAAGCTTTCTTT. Its protein product is CASRKGTGKYTEAFF. Full variable domain (rest looked up from reference TRBV28 and TRBJ1-1): DVKVTQSSRYLVKRTGEKVFLECVQDMDHENMFWYRQDPGLGLRLIYFSYDVKMKEKGDIPEGYSVSREKKERFSLILESASTNQTSMYLCASRKGTGKYTEAFFGQGTRLTVV.

This chain uses TRBV28 with TRBJ1-2; D unresolved. CDR1 MDHEN and CDR2 SYDVKM come from the germline V gene. V lost 4 bases, J lost 1 base, and 16 bases lay in between. The CDR3 has 16 amino acids. The chain's CDR3 is CASSSPPSSSNYGYTF. In nucleotides, the CDR3 is TGTGCCAGCAGTTCCCCCCCCTCTAGCAGTAACTATGGCTACACCTTC.

The chain uses TRBV7-9 and TRBJ1-2, with TRBD1 matching 12 bases. Losses at the gene ends were 1 base for V and 3 bases for J; bases not matched to a gene: 6. In germline, CDR1 is SEHNR, CDR2 FQNEAQ (reference sequence). This CDR3 has 17 residues. As DNA, the CDR3 is TGTGCCAGCAGCTTAGGATCAGGGACAGGGGGCTACTATGGCTACACCTTC. Translation gives CASSLGSGTGGYYGYTF.

The rearrangement links TRBV6-5 to TRBJ1-6; D not certain. V lost 6 bases and J lost 10, with 13 bases in between. Germline CDR1 is MNHEY and CDR2 is SVGAGI. This CDR3 has 13 amino acids. The CDR3 sequence: CASSRSYGSPLHF. The CDR3 coding sequence is TGTGCCAGCAGCCGCTCATACGGGTCACCCCTCCACTTT.

The chain links TRBV2 to TRBJ2-1; 7 nucleotides agree with TRBD1. The germline gives CDR1 SNHLY, CDR2 FYNNEI. J was trimmed by 0 bases and V by 4 bases; bases with no gene match: 3. The CDR3 length is 15 residues. CDR3 loop: CASSGQGSSYNEQFF. CDR3 nucleotides: TGTGCCAGCAGTGGACAGGGTAGCTCCTACAATGAGCAGTTCTTC.

V is TRBV6-1 and J is TRBJ2-1; 7 bases agree with TRBD1. V trimming: 4 bases; J trimming: 1 base; junction bases outside the gene matches: 7. The CDR3 is 16 amino acids. Looked up from germline, CDR1 is MNHNS and CDR2 is SASEGT. The CDR3 reads CASSVRQGYSYNEQFF. The CDR3 DNA is TGTGCCAGCAGTGTACGACAGGGTTATTCCTACAATGAGCAGTTCTTC.

The V call is TRBV5-8, the J call TRBJ1-4; D gene uncertain. Germline V CDR1 and CDR2: SGHTS, YDEGEE. This CDR3 is 15 amino acids long. The V and J ends lost 3 bases and 7 bases respectively, with 16 bases between them. The CDR3 sequence is CASSSFRSTSEKLFF. The CDR3 nucleotides read TGTGCCAGCAGCTCCTTTCGGAGCACTTCTGAAAAACTGTTTTTT.

The rearrangement uses TRBV2 and TRBJ2-3, with D maybe TRBD1 (5 bases). This CDR3 is built from 12 residues. Germline CDR1 and CDR2: SNHLY and FYNNEI. V was shortened by 6 bases and J by 13 bases, with 17 bases between the two germline ends. The CDR3 sequence: CASRRQSANKYF. For the CDR3, the DNA is TGTGCCAGCAGACGACAGTCCGCTAACAAGTATTTT.

V is TRBV5-4 and J is TRBJ1-2; D is uncertain. Trimming left V 0 bases short and J 7 bases short, with 13 bases between. The CDR3 consists of 14 residues. Germline V gives CDR1 SGHNT, CDR2 YYREEE (reference sequence). The CDR3 DNA is TGTGCCAGCAGCTTGGTAAGGGAGACGAGTGGCTACACCTTC. Protein: CASSLVRETSGYTF.

This clone appeared many times. This chain connects TRBV12-3 or TRBV12-4 to TRBJ1-2; 7 bases map to TRBD1. The CDR3 runs to 13 residues. Trimming at V came to 5 bases and at J to 8 bases, leaving 8 bases not matched to a gene. The CDR3, as DNA: TGTGCCAGCAGTACAGGGGCTGGGACCGGCTACACCTTC. Amino acids: CASSTGAGTGYTF.

The chain carries TRBV27 and TRBJ2-1; weak D call: TRBD2 (5 bases). V lost 3 bases and J lost 1, with 10 bases in between. This CDR3 has 15 residues. Germline CDR1 and CDR2: MNHEY and SMNVEV (reference sequence). CDR3 sequence reads: CASSLSTGSYNEQFF. The DNA of the CDR3 is TGTGCCAGCAGTTTGTCCACGGGGTCCTACAATGAGCAGTTCTTC.

The rearrangement joins TRBV7-8 to TRBJ2-1; possible D gene TRBD2, 5 bases. The CDR3 has 17 amino acids. Germline V lookup: CDR1 SGHVS, CDR2 FQNEAQ. V was cut by 3 bases and J by 5 bases, with 20 bases left in between. The CDR3 nucleotides are TGTGCCAGCAGCTTTCGGGCGAGGCGGGTAATTCACAATGAGCAGTTCTTC. It yields the protein CASSFRARRVIHNEQFF.

The chain is built from TRBV11-2 and TRBJ1-1; tentatively, D is TRBD1 (6 bases). Germline V lookup: CDR1 SGHAT, CDR2 FQNNGV. The CDR3 is 16 amino acids. Trimming cost V 5 bases and J 1 base, with 17 bases left between them. DNA for the CDR3: TGTGCCAGCAGCCCCCGGGCGGGGGCGGCGAACACTGAAGCTTTCTTT. This translates into CASSPRAGAANTEAFF.

The CDR3 protein is CAWSVQGYGYTF. In DNA form, the CDR3 reads TGTGCCTGGAGTGTCCAGGGGTATGGCTACACCTTC. V usage is TRBV30 and J usage is TRBJ1-2, with a possible D match to TRBD1 (6 bases). V lost 0 bases to trimming and J lost 5 bases, with 7 bases between them. Per the germline V gene, CDR1 is GTSNPN and CDR2 is SVGIG (reference sequence). The CDR3 covers 12 residues.

This rearrangement joins TRBV12-3 or TRBV12-4 to TRBJ1-6; D is ambiguous. The V end lost 6 bases, the J end lost 13 bases, and 13 bases lay between the germline ends. The CDR3 is 12 residues long. The CDR3 bases are TGTGCCAGCAGCTCCTTTAGTTCTCCCCTCCACTTT. It encodes CASSSFSSPLHF.

The chain is built from TRBV27 and TRBJ2-5; D possibly corresponds to TRBD1 (6 bases). V lost 5 bases and J 2 bases, leaving 15 bases between the germline ends. The germline V gene has CDR1 MNHEY and CDR2 SMNVEV (reference sequence). This CDR3 is built from 15 residues. The CDR3 DNA is TGTGCCAGCAGTGCACCCGGGACACCACAAGAGACCCAGTACTTC. Its translation: CASSAPGTPQETQYF.

This rearrangement joins TRBV30 to TRBJ1-3; weak D call: TRBD1 (5 bases). Deletions cut 8 bases from V and 0 bases from J, with 11 bases between. This CDR3 has 13 amino acids. Germline CDR1 reads GTSNPN; CDR2 reads SVGIG (reference sequence). The CDR3 loop is CAHPGRSGNTIYF. The CDR3 DNA follows: TGTGCCCACCCAGGGCGCTCTGGAAACACCATATATTTT.

The rearrangement joins TRBV5-1 to TRBJ2-3, with D perhaps TRBD2 (6 bases). The V end lost 4 bases, the J end lost 1 base, and 13 bases lay between the germline ends. The CDR3 runs to 15 residues. Per the germline V gene, CDR1 is SGHRS and CDR2 is YFSETQ. The chain's CDR3 is CASSGGVRGTDTQYF. In DNA, the CDR3 is TGCGCCAGCAGCGGAGGGGTGAGGGGCACAGATACGCAGTATTTT.

This clone was counted many times. The chain joins TRBV19 to TRBJ2-1, with 7 bases aligning to TRBD2. Germline V gene lookup returns CDR1 LNHDA and CDR2 SQIVND (reference sequence). The CDR3 length is 13 residues. The trim removed 5 bases at V and 7 bases at J, leaving 5 bases unmatched. In DNA form, the CDR3 reads TGTGCCAGTAGTGAACTAGCGACAAATGAGCAGTTCTTC. Amino acid sequence: CASSELATNEQFF.

The rearrangement uses TRBV2 and TRBJ1-6; tentatively, D is TRBD1 (6 bases). Germline CDR1 reads SNHLY; CDR2 reads FYNNEI. The length of the CDR3 is 13 residues. V lost 10 bases, J lost 9 bases, and 16 bases lay in between. CDR3 loop: CATAGTRSSPLHF. CDR3 DNA: TGTGCCACGGCCGGGACAAGAAGTTCACCCCTCCACTTT. The full variable domain, rest sourced from reference TRBV2 and TRBJ1-6, is EPEVTQTPSHQVTQMGQEVILRCVPISNHLYFYWYRQILGQKVEFLVSFYNNEISEKSEIFDDQFSVERPDGSNFTLKIRSTKLEDSAMYFCATAGTRSSPLHFGNGTRLTVT.